The 30 T cell receptor beta chains in this list originate from one sample, sequenced in a study of blood T cell repertoires in COVID-19. Assay: immunoSEQ multiplex PCR; the TCRdb copy retains only in-frame clones and omits some. The data show some 120,000 clones, 85% to 90% seen once. Sequenced: peripheral blood. The receptor source for this set is a human donor in a cohort sampled during active COVID-19.

This chain uses TRBV21-1 with TRBJ2-7; the table's D call, TRBD1, was not checked against the DNA. TRBV21-1 is shown as a pseudogene. CDR3 length: 13 residues. The CDR3 loop is CASSKGQPYEQYF. The CDR3 region has the DNA TGTGCCAGCAGCAAGGGGCAGCCCTACGAGCAGTACTTC.

The chain couples TRBV4-1 to TRBJ2-7; 13 bases match TRBD2. The CDR3 is 17 residues long. Germline values: CDR1 MGHRA, CDR2 YSYEKL. V shed 3 bases, J shed 4 bases, and the junction held 9 bases outside the gene matches. CDR3 nucleotide sequence: TGCGCCAGCAGCCAGTCGACTAGCGGGAGGAATTCGTACGAGCAGTACTTC. It encodes CASSQSTSGRNSYEQYF.

The chain recombines TRBV28 with TRBJ2-1; 8 positions agree with TRBD1. The germline gives CDR1 MDHEN, CDR2 SYDVKM. This CDR3 has 15 amino acids. V lost 5 bases, J lost 4 bases, and 7 bases stayed unmatched. CDR3 bases: TGTGCCAGCAGTGCAACCGGGACAGGATACAATGAGCAGTTCTTC. Amino acids: CASSATGTGYNEQFF.

This rearrangement joins TRBV7-9 to TRBJ2-3; 7 bases align to TRBD2. Trimming took 5 bases from V and 5 from J; bases not matched to a gene: 13. The CDR3 sequence is 16 residues long. CDR1 SEHNR and CDR2 FQNEAQ come from the germline V gene (reference sequence). In DNA form, the CDR3 reads TGTGCCAGCAGCGCCCGGAGACTAGCAGGTGGAGATACGCAGTATTTT. This translates into CASSARRLAGGDTQYF.

The chain has TRBV9 and TRBJ2-1; 11 bases are shared with TRBD2. Losses at the gene ends were 2 bases for V and 4 bases for J; bases not matched to a gene: 5. The CDR3 covers 16 residues. Germline V CDR1 and CDR2: SGDLS, YYNGEE. CDR3 sequence (DNA): TGTGCCAGCAGCGTTAGCGGGGGGGCGAGTTACAATGAGCAGTTCTTC. The encoded protein is CASSVSGGASYNEQFF. The complete variable domain, with remaining parts taken from reference TRBV9 and TRBJ2-1, reads DSGVTQTPKHLITATGQRVTLRCSPRSGDLSVYWYQQSLDQGLQFLIQYYNGEERAKGNILERFSAQQFPDLHSELNLSSLELGDSALYFCASSVSGGASYNEQFFGPGTRLTVL.

The chain is built from TRBV3-1 (or the pseudogene TRBV3-2) and TRBJ2-3; the D gene is possibly TRBD1 (6 bases). The germline gives CDR1 LGHDT, CDR2 YNNKEL (reference sequence). The CDR3 covers 16 residues. Trimming left V 3 bases short and J 6 bases short, with 19 bases between. In nucleotides, the CDR3 is TGTGCCAGCAGCCACCACCGGACAGCAACGGGGGATACGCAGTATTTT. It encodes CASSHHRTATGDTQYF.

The gene calls are TRBV6-5 and TRBJ2-5, with 9 bases fitting TRBD1. After removal of 6 bases from V and 5 bases from J, the junction contained 7 bases not matched to a gene. In germline, CDR1 is MNHEY, CDR2 SVGAGI. CDR3 length equals 14 residues. The CDR3 DNA follows: TGTGCCAGCAGGATAGACAGGGGGATTGAGACCCAGTACTTC. Amino acids: CASRIDRGIETQYF.

The chain has TRBV9 and TRBJ2-2, with D perhaps matching TRBD2 (6 bases). Between the trimmed V and J ends, which lost 0 bases and 4 bases, there was a span of 13 bases. The germline V gene encodes CDR1 SGDLS and CDR2 YYNGEE. CDR3 length equals 16 residues. CDR3 region: CASSVGGDRGTGELFF. The DNA for the CDR3 is TGTGCCAGCAGCGTAGGCGGGGATCGGGGCACCGGGGAGCTGTTTTTT.

The chain couples TRBV5-1 to TRBJ2-1; TRBD2 matches at 13 bases. The CDR3 consists of 15 residues. With V trimmed by 0 bases and J by 9 bases, 3 bases remained unmatched. From germline, CDR1 is SGHRS and CDR2 YFSETQ. The CDR3 DNA reads as TGCGCCAGCAGCTTGGGACTAGCGGGGGGAGCTGAGCAGTTCTTC. Its translation is CASSLGLAGGAEQFF.

This clone was observed a few times. This chain links TRBV7-9 with TRBJ1-2; D not resolved. Germline V gene sequence: CDR1 SEHNR, CDR2 FQNEAQ (reference sequence). The CDR3 extends over 15 amino acids. The ends were cut back, 1 base at V and 4 bases at J, with 13 bases in the middle. DNA of the CDR3: TGTGCCAGCAGCTTAGGGTTCGAACAGAGCTATGGCTACACCTTC. Protein product: CASSLGFEQSYGYTF.

The chain links TRBV6-5 to TRBJ1-1; 8 positions match TRBD1. The V segment lost 6 bases and the J segment 3 bases; nucleotides outside the gene matches: 6. This CDR3 spans 14 amino acids. Germline CDR1 MNHEY, CDR2 SVGAGI. This chain's CDR3 is CASRTTGGDTEAFF. The CDR3 DNA reads as TGTGCCAGCAGAACCACAGGGGGGGACACTGAAGCTTTCTTT.

CDR3 bases: TGTGCCAGTAGTACTGGGGAGGGACACGGAATTTCTCGGGCCCAGTACTTC. Residues: CASSTGEGHGISRAQYF. The rearrangement uses TRBV19 and TRBJ2-5; tentative D call: TRBD2 (7 bases). The CDR3 totals 17 residues. The V and J ends lost 4 bases and 9 bases respectively, with 27 bases between them. Germline V gives CDR1 LNHDA, CDR2 SQIVND (reference sequence). The variable domain in full, with the rest retrieved from reference TRBV19 and TRBJ2-5, is DGGITQSPKYLFRKEGQNVTLSCEQNLNHDAMYWYRQDPGQGLRLIYYSQIVNDFQKGDIAEGYSVSREKKESFPLTVTSAQKNPTAFYLCASSTGEGHGISRAQYFGPGTRLLVL.

V usage is TRBV21-1 and J usage is TRBJ1-5. TRBV21-1 is an annotated pseudogene. CDR3 length: 17 amino acids. CDR3 residues: CASSKTPRRGSNQPQHF. The CDR3 region has the DNA TGTGCCAGCAGCAAAACCCCCCGGAGGGGAAGCAATCAGCCCCAGCATTTT.

As DNA, the CDR3 is TGTGCCAGCAGCTTAGGACTCCTTAACTATGGCTACACCTTC. Its protein is CASSLGLLNYGYTF. The gene calls are TRBV7-9 and TRBJ1-2; D is unresolved. V shed 1 base and J shed 1 base, with 7 bases lying between them. CDR3 length: 14 residues. Germline values: CDR1 SEHNR, CDR2 FQNEAQ (reference sequence). Drawing the rest from reference TRBV7-9 and TRBJ1-2, the complete variable domain is DTGVSQNPRHKITKRGQNVTFRCDPISEHNRLYWYRQTLGQGPEFLTYFQNEAQLEKSRLLSDRFSAERPKGSFSTLEIQRTEQGDSAMYLCASSLGLLNYGYTFGSGTRLTVV.

V gene TRBV30 combines with J gene TRBJ1-2, with TRBD1 identical over 9 bases. CDR1 GTSNPN and CDR2 SVGIG come from the germline V gene (reference sequence). The CDR3 extends over 14 amino acids. Unmatched junction bases numbered 8, after V lost 5 bases and J lost 4 bases. The CDR3 region has the DNA TGTGCCTGGGACCCGGGACAGGGTAGCTATGGCTACACCTTC. Translation gives CAWDPGQGSYGYTF. The whole variable domain, remainder taken from reference TRBV30 and TRBJ1-2, is SQTIHQWPATLVQPVGSPLSLECTVEGTSNPNLYWYRQAAGRGLQLLFYSVGIGQISSEVPQNLSASRPQDRQFILSSKKLLLSDSGFYLCAWDPGQGSYGYTFGSGTRLTVV.

V gene TRBV3-1 (or the pseudogene TRBV3-2) combines with J gene TRBJ2-1, with 14 bases aligning to TRBD2. The CDR3 has 15 amino acids. The junction had 6 bases not matched to a gene; V was cut back by 6 bases and J by 8 bases. Germline CDR1 LGHDT, CDR2 YNNKEL (reference sequence). CDR3 sequence (DNA): TGTGCCAGCAGTCCGACTAGCGGGGGGGCTTATGAGCAGTTCTTC. It encodes CASSPTSGGAYEQFF.

The chain links TRBV14 to TRBJ2-7, with no clear D. V was shortened by 3 bases and J by 2 bases, with 5 bases between the two germline ends. Germline CDR1 and CDR2: SGHDN and FVKESK. The CDR3 is 12 residues long. CDR3 region: CASSQSPYEQYF. CDR3 sequence (DNA): TGTGCCAGCAGCCAGAGCCCCTACGAGCAGTACTTC.

This rearrangement joins TRBV28 to TRBJ2-7; 9 positions agree with TRBD1. V shed 8 bases and J 4 bases; nucleotides not matched to a gene: 12. Germline V gene data show CDR1 as MDHEN and CDR2 as SYDVKM. The CDR3 contains 15 residues. Here the CDR3 reads CASASPGTGWYEQYF. CDR3 sequence (DNA): TGTGCCAGCGCCTCGCCTGGGACAGGGTGGTACGAGCAGTACTTC.

This clone appeared a few times. This rearrangement joins TRBV6-5 to TRBJ1-6; 8 bases are shared with TRBD1. After removal of 0 bases from V and 10 bases from J, the junction contained 8 bases not matched to a gene. The CDR3 length is 16 residues. The germline gives CDR1 MNHEY, CDR2 SVGAGI. The CDR3 loop is CASSYSQGARFSPLHF. The CDR3 region has the DNA TGTGCCAGCAGTTACTCCCAGGGGGCAAGGTTCTCACCCCTCCACTTT.

The genes are TRBV7-9 and TRBJ2-7; D gene uncertain. Germline CDR1 is SEHNR and CDR2 is FQNEAQ (reference sequence). The CDR3 has 14 amino acids. The V gene lost 5 bases and the J gene lost 5 bases, with 16 bases spanning the gap. The CDR3 DNA reads TGTGCCAGCAGCAACTCCCCCCTAGATGACGAGCAGTACTTC. Its translation is CASSNSPLDDEQYF. Filled out from reference TRBV7-9 and TRBJ2-7, the complete variable domain reads DTGVSQNPRHKITKRGQNVTFRCDPISEHNRLYWYRQTLGQGPEFLTYFQNEAQLEKSRLLSDRFSAERPKGSFSTLEIQRTEQGDSAMYLCASSNSPLDDEQYFGPGTRLTVT.

The V gene is TRBV5-5, the J gene TRBJ1-2; TRBD1 is a possible D gene (6 bases). The CDR3 has 11 residues. The V gene lost 0 bases and the J gene lost 13 bases, with 10 bases spanning the gap. The germline V gene encodes CDR1 SGHKS and CDR2 YYEKEE (reference sequence). CDR3 loop: CASSLDRAATF. CDR3 sequence (DNA): TGTGCCAGCAGCTTGGACAGGGCTGCCACCTTC.

V usage is TRBV19 and J usage is TRBJ1-5; 8 bases map to TRBD1. CDR1 and CDR2 (germline): LNHDA, SQIVND (reference sequence). The CDR3 runs to 17 residues. V was pared by 3 bases and J by 0 bases, with 7 bases of the junction left unmatched. Written as DNA, the CDR3 is TGTGCCAGTAGTATTGGACAGGGTTACCGTAGCAATCAGCCCCAGCATTTT. Its translation: CASSIGQGYRSNQPQHF.

This clone was seen only once. The V and J genes are TRBV7-9 and TRBJ2-2; TRBD2 agrees at 8 bases. Germline-derived CDR1 and CDR2 are SEHNR and FQNEAQ (reference sequence). The CDR3 is 15 amino acids. Unmatched junction bases numbered 7, after V lost 3 bases and J lost 7 bases. This CDR3 reads CASSFLGGGDGELFF. In DNA form, the CDR3 reads TGTGCCAGCAGCTTCCTCGGGGGGGGCGACGGGGAGCTGTTTTTT.

This clone has ten or more counts. J is TRBJ2-2 and V is TRBV4-1; no reliable D call. Germline V CDR1 and CDR2: MGHRA, YSYEKL. Trimming shortened V by 6 bases and J by 0 bases, and 5 bases separated the two germline ends. The CDR3 is 13 amino acids. This chain's CDR3 is CASRAANTGELFF. CDR3 nucleotides: TGCGCCAGCAGGGCCGCGAACACCGGGGAGCTGTTTTTT.

V and J are TRBV19 and TRBJ2-3, with D maybe TRBD1 (5 bases). This CDR3 region has 12 residues. Germline-derived CDR1 and CDR2 are LNHDA and SQIVND (reference sequence). Trimming stripped 7 bases from V and 5 bases from J, with 10 bases between. Here the CDR3 reads CASTGRLDTQYF. The CDR3 coding sequence is TGTGCCAGTACAGGGCGACTAGATACGCAGTATTTT.

The J gene is TRBJ2-7, the V gene TRBV7-8; 8 nucleotides line up with TRBD1. Germline values: CDR1 SGHVS, CDR2 FQNEAQ. The junction had 10 bases not matched to a gene; V was cut back by 0 bases and J by 0 bases. The length of the CDR3 is 18 residues. The CDR3 DNA follows: TGTGCCAGCAGCTTAGCAAGGGACAGGAGAGGTACCTCCTACGAGCAGTACTTC. This translates into CASSLARDRRGTSYEQYF.

The rearrangement uses TRBV2 and TRBJ1-5; D gene ambiguous. Per the germline V gene, CDR1 is SNHLY and CDR2 is FYNNEI. The CDR3 is 14 residues long. Trimming pared 7 bases from V and 7 bases from J, leaving 17 bases between. CDR3 protein: CASTFRVSRQPQHF. The DNA for the CDR3 is TGTGCCAGCACTTTTCGGGTTAGTAGACAGCCCCAGCATTTT. The complete variable domain, with remaining parts taken from reference TRBV2 and TRBJ1-5, reads EPEVTQTPSHQVTQMGQEVILRCVPISNHLYFYWYRQILGQKVEFLVSFYNNEISEKSEIFDDQFSVERPDGSNFTLKIRSTKLEDSAMYFCASTFRVSRQPQHFGDGTRLSIL.

The chain joins TRBV7-2 to TRBJ2-1; 8 bases are a match to TRBD1. The germline V gene encodes CDR1 SGHTA and CDR2 FQGNSA. CDR3 length: 16 amino acids. The J segment lost 7 bases and the V segment lost 1 base, leaving 9 bases of the junction unmatched. The CDR3 bases are TGTGCCAGCAGCTTAGTCGTCAGGGGGCCCATGAATGAGCAGTTCTTC. Translating it yields CASSLVVRGPMNEQFF.

V and J are TRBV28 and TRBJ1-1; tentative D call: TRBD1 (5 bases). This CDR3 has 14 amino acids. V lost 6 bases, J lost 6 bases, and 17 bases lay in between. Per germline, CDR1 MDHEN and CDR2 SYDVKM. The CDR3, as DNA: TGTGCCAGCAGCCCGACAGACGGAATGGCTGAAGCTTTCTTT. Residues: CASSPTDGMAEAFF.

V usage is TRBV7-6 and J usage is TRBJ2-5; TRBD2 might be the D (5 bases). CDR3 length: 15 residues. V lost 4 bases to trimming and J lost 4 bases, with 16 bases between them. CDR1 is SGHVS and CDR2 is FNYEAQ in the germline V gene. The CDR3 is CASSSEARASETQYF. Written as DNA, the CDR3 is TGTGCCAGCAGCTCAGAGGCGCGGGCTTCAGAGACCCAGTACTTC.